This T cell receptor beta chain was captured by sequencing in a study of PD-1 blockade in mismatch repair-deficient tumors (dated by TCRdb to the late 2010s). Notes on the research overall: Between late 2013 and September 2016, the trial enrolled about 93 consecutive patients with approximately eleven mismatch repair-deficient cancer types, every one of whom had been previously treated and was progressing. Deep sequencing of TCR CDR3 regions was used to track tumor-associated T cell clones in peripheral blood of patients responding to PD-1 blockade. Points the paper makes about the study in general: Tumor-resident clones, often undetectable in blood before treatment, expanded rapidly after pembrolizumab and then contracted, generally before radiologic responses.

Its CDR3 holds 19 amino acids, cysteine through phenylalanine. The DNA shown is the 57-base CDR3, in frame from base 1. The germline V gene specifies SGHRS as CDR1 and YFSETQ as CDR2. V is trimmed back by 1 base and J by 0 bases, and the junction contains 13 bases that no gene match accounts for. The time point label, read with the paper, signifies: peripheral blood before pembrolizumab. Mismatch repair deficiency was established in every enrolled patient by polymerase chain reaction or immunohistochemistry. A few patients who responded to pembrolizumab therapy underwent TCR sequencing. Pembrolizumab PD-1 blockade was prospectively tested in advanced mismatch repair-deficient cancers, regardless of tissue of origin, in the phase II trial. Peripheral blood T cell samples were collected serially, before PD-1 blockade began and at several time points afterward. Blood sampling time points were reported as weeks after the first dose of pembrolizumab.

The library was made by the immunoSEQ multiplex PCR assay. The clones in this table, taken by TCRdb from immuneACCESS, are in-frame only. Not every clone is retained; where verified, under half of the shortfall comes from an unresolved V gene, and the cause of the rest is unknown. The sample table holds around 25,000 clones, of which around 84% were seen once. 2.5% to 3% of the sample goes to the ten largest clones. Details on this clone: This clone's antigen is unknown. The sample holds no much larger clone one base away, and base qualities are not on file.

This TCR was sampled from an adult with mismatch repair-deficient cancer. The chain uses TRBV5-1 and TRBJ1-5; the central 7 bases match TRBD1. Sequencing was performed on PBMCs, taken before pembrolizumab treatment. Here the CDR3 is given as CASSLRRGTAFYSNQPQHF. The DNA sequence reads TGCGCCAGCAGCTTGCGGAGGGGGACAGCCTTTTATAGCAATCAGCCCCAGCATTTT.